One sample yielded the 28 T cell receptor beta chains listed below, sequenced in a study of cytotoxic CD8 clonotypes in ibrutinib-treated CLL. Using immunoSEQ multiplex PCR, the repertoire was profiled, and TCRdb retains in-frame clones only, with some absent. The data contain a few hundred thousand clones, around four fifths of them singletons. Sample: PBMCs, taken before ibrutinib treatment. The receptors originated from a human donor with chronic lymphocytic leukemia.

The rearrangement links TRBV14 to TRBJ1-5; D unresolved. Trimming cost V 0 bases and J 0 bases, with 6 bases left between them. The germline V gene has CDR1 SGHDN and CDR2 FVKESK. This CDR3 has 15 residues. CDR3 sequence (DNA): TGTGCCAGCAGCCAAGAAAAGAGTAGCAATCAGCCCCAGCATTTT. Its translation is CASSQEKSSNQPQHF.

The chain has TRBV18 and TRBJ2-2, with D tentatively TRBD2 (5 bases). CDR1 is KGHSH and CDR2 is LQKENI in the germline V gene. Deletions cut 2 bases from V and 5 bases from J, with 6 bases between. The CDR3 is 13 residues long. The chain's CDR3 is CASSPEGTGELFF. The CDR3 region has the DNA TGTGCCAGCTCACCAGAGGGAACCGGGGAGCTGTTTTTT. Variable domain in full (rest from reference TRBV18 and TRBJ2-2): NAGVMQNPRHLVRRRGQEARLRCSPMKGHSHVYWYRQLPEEGLKFMVYLQKENIIDESGMPKERFSAEFPKEGPSILRIQQVVRGDSAAYFCASSPEGTGELFFGEGSRLTVL.

This clone turned up a few times. This chain uses TRBV7-2 with TRBJ2-4, with TRBD1 matching over 9 bases. CDR1 is SGHTA and CDR2 is FQGNSA in the germline V gene. The V gene end was trimmed by 5 bases and the J gene end by 5 bases; junction bases not matched to a gene: 7. The CDR3 loop spans 15 amino acids. CDR3 coding DNA: TGTGCCAGCAGCCTCGACAGGGGGTTTCAAAACATTCAGTACTTC. Protein sequence: CASSLDRGFQNIQYF.

The chain carries TRBV28 and TRBJ2-2; 9 positions agree with TRBD1. Germline loops: CDR1 MDHEN, CDR2 SYDVKM. The J segment lost 6 bases and the V segment lost 4 bases, leaving 9 bases of the junction unmatched. CDR3 length equals 16 residues. CDR3 nucleotide sequence: TGTGCCAGCAGTTCACCCGGGACAGGGTGGGCCGGGGAGCTGTTTTTT. Protein: CASSSPGTGWAGELFF.

V is TRBV18 and J is TRBJ1-2; D perhaps matches TRBD1 (6 bases). CDR3 length: 16 residues. V shed 1 base and J shed 4 bases, with 16 bases lying between them. Germline CDR1 reads KGHSH; CDR2 reads LQKENI. CDR3 amino acids: CASSPQPGGAFYGYTF. The CDR3 DNA is TGTGCCAGCTCACCACAGCCCGGGGGCGCCTTCTATGGCTACACCTTC.

The chain links TRBV14 to TRBJ1-2; no reliable D call. CDR1 is SGHDN and CDR2 is FVKESK in the germline V gene. Trimming cost V 3 bases and J 4 bases, with 6 bases left between them. There are 12 residues in the CDR3. The CDR3: CASSHGFYGYTF. In DNA form, the CDR3 reads TGTGCCAGCAGCCACGGTTTCTATGGCTACACCTTC.

The DNA for the CDR3 is TGTGCCAGCAGCCCCAGGCGGGAGGGCCAAGAGACCCAGTACTTC. Translated: CASSPRREGQETQYF. The J gene is TRBJ2-5, the V gene TRBV5-4; 9 bases line up with TRBD2. Germline V gene data show CDR1 as SGHNT and CDR2 as YYREEE (reference sequence). With V trimmed by 4 bases and J by 1 base, 5 bases remained unmatched. This CDR3 has 15 residues.

J is TRBJ2-5 and V is TRBV7-9; D is perhaps TRBD1 (6 bases). V shed 11 bases and J shed 0 bases, with 10 bases lying between them. Germline V CDR1 and CDR2: SEHNR, FQNEAQ (reference sequence). The CDR3 is 12 residues long. The CDR3 protein is CALRGNQETQYF. In DNA form, the CDR3 reads TGTGCCCTCAGGGGAAACCAAGAGACCCAGTACTTC.

The chain links TRBV7-9 to TRBJ2-2, with a tentative D call TRBD1 (6 bases). V gave up 6 bases and J gave up 2 bases, with 10 bases separating them. Germline V CDR1 and CDR2: SEHNR, FQNEAQ (reference sequence). This CDR3 is built from 14 residues. CDR3 sequence reads: CASSPGTNTGELFF. The CDR3 DNA is TGTGCCAGCAGTCCCGGGACAAACACCGGGGAGCTGTTTTTT.

The CDR3 DNA is TGTGCCAGCAGTAAGCAGTACTACGAGCAGTACTTC. This codes for CASSKQYYEQYF. The chain links TRBV25-1 to TRBJ2-7; D remains unclear. The CDR3 loop spans 12 amino acids. Germline CDR1 and CDR2: MGHDK and SYGVNS. The V end lost 5 bases, the J end lost 3 bases, and 8 bases lay between the germline ends.

The V and J genes are TRBV11-3 and TRBJ1-1; TRBD1 might be the D (6 bases). Per germline, CDR1 SGHNT and CDR2 YENEEA. This CDR3 has 14 amino acids. V gave up 6 bases and J gave up 1 base, with 12 bases separating them. CDR3 DNA sequence: TGTGCCAGCAGAGCGACAGGTTCGAACACTGAAGCTTTCTTT. Protein: CASRATGSNTEAFF.

The table lists this clone with a few counts. This chain connects TRBV5-1 to TRBJ2-3; no firm D call. Germline CDR1 and CDR2: SGHRS and YFSETQ. Trimming took off 0 bases at V and 3 bases at J, with 11 bases between the two ends. CDR3 size: 15 residues. CDR3 DNA: TGCGCCAGCAGCTTGGAACCCCGTACGACAGATACGCAGTATTTT. Translation gives CASSLEPRTTDTQYF.

Here the CDR3 DNA reads TGTGCCAGCAGCTTGGAGGTGAACACTGAAGCTTTCTTT. This gives the protein CASSLEVNTEAFF. V is TRBV5-6 and J is TRBJ1-1; no clear D gene. The V gene lost 0 bases and the J gene lost 0 bases, with 3 bases spanning the gap. CDR1 and CDR2 (germline): SGHDT, YYEEEE. This CDR3 has 13 amino acids. Variable domain in full (rest from reference TRBV5-6 and TRBJ1-1): DAGVTQSPTHLIKTRGQQVTLRCSPKSGHDTVSWYQQALGQGPQFIFQYYEEEERQRGNFPDRFSGHQFPNYSSELNVNALLLGDSALYLCASSLEVNTEAFFGQGTRLTVV.

The rearrangement uses TRBV14 and TRBJ2-7; the D gene is possibly TRBD1 (6 bases). Germline CDR1 is SGHDN and CDR2 is FVKESK. The CDR3 totals 13 residues. Deletions cut 3 bases from V and 4 bases from J, with 10 bases between. CDR3 sequence reads: CASSQRTDYEQYF. For the CDR3, the DNA is TGTGCCAGCAGCCAGAGGACAGATTACGAGCAGTACTTC. Supplemented by reference TRBV14 and TRBJ2-7, the full variable domain reads EAGVTQFPSHSVIEKGQTVTLRCDPISGHDNLYWYRRVMGKEIKFLLHFVKESKQDESGMPNNRFLAERTGGTYSTLKVQPAELEDSGVYFCASSQRTDYEQYFGPGTRLTVT.

CDR3 protein: CASSPHRGRGYTEAFF. CDR3 sequence (DNA): TGTGCCAGCAGTCCCCACAGGGGACGCGGGTACACTGAAGCTTTCTTT. The chain uses TRBV27 and TRBJ1-1, with TRBD1 matching over 7 bases. The CDR3 covers 16 residues. Trimming at V came to 5 bases and at J to 3 bases, leaving 12 bases not matched to a gene. Germline CDR1 is MNHEY and CDR2 is SMNVEV (reference sequence).

Here the CDR3 reads CASSLERPPIWNEQFF. CDR3 nucleotides: TGTGCCAGCAGCTTAGAGAGGCCCCCCATTTGGAATGAGCAGTTCTTC. This rearrangement joins TRBV7-8 to TRBJ2-1; no firm D call. The germline V and J ends were trimmed by 1 base and 7 bases, with 17 bases remaining between them. This CDR3 is built from 16 residues. Germline lookup yields CDR1 SGHVS and CDR2 FQNEAQ.

This sequence joins TRBV27 and TRBJ2-1; 12 bases map to TRBD2. From germline, CDR1 is MNHEY and CDR2 SMNVEV (reference sequence). The V and J ends lost 5 bases and 9 bases, in that order; junction bases with no gene match: 8. The CDR3 totals 15 residues. This CDR3 reads CASSPGLAGPVEQFF. CDR3 DNA: TGTGCCAGCAGTCCGGGACTAGCGGGTCCTGTTGAGCAGTTCTTC.

This chain connects TRBV6-5 to TRBJ1-1; D remains unclear. Trimming cost V 5 bases and J 3 bases, with 10 bases left between them. The CDR3 is made up of 13 amino acids. Germline assignment: CDR1 MNHEY and CDR2 SVGAGI. CDR3 loop: CASSEMMDTEAFF. CDR3 sequence (DNA): TGTGCCAGCAGTGAAATGATGGACACTGAAGCTTTCTTT.

The rearrangement uses TRBV7-2 and TRBJ2-3; 7 bases agree with TRBD2. CDR3 size: 14 residues. CDR1 and CDR2 (germline): SGHTA, FQGNSA. J gave up 5 bases and V 10 bases, and 12 bases lay outside the gene matches. DNA of the CDR3: TGTGCCAACGCCGCTAGCGGAGCGGGAGATACGCAGTATTTT. Protein: CANAASGAGDTQYF.

Here the CDR3 reads CASGERDLGFF. The CDR3 DNA reads as TGTGCCAGCGGAGAGCGGGACCTTGGGTTCTTC. V is TRBV28 and J is TRBJ2-1; 7 nucleotides line up with TRBD2. The germline V gene encodes CDR1 MDHEN and CDR2 SYDVKM. The CDR3 has 11 amino acids. The V and J ends lost 8 bases and 15 bases, in that order; junction bases with no gene match: 10.

The rearrangement uses TRBV4-3 and TRBJ1-2, with a possible D match to TRBD1 (5 bases). This CDR3 comprises 15 residues. Trimming took off 2 bases at V and 2 bases at J, with 12 bases between the two ends. Germline CDR1 LGHNA, CDR2 YSLEER. CDR3 residues: CASSQMAGHNYGYTF. CDR3 bases: TGCGCCAGCAGCCAAATGGCAGGGCACAACTATGGCTACACCTTC.

The table lists this clone with a count of one. The genes are TRBV18 and TRBJ1-5, with 9 bases aligning to TRBD1. CDR1 and CDR2 from the germline V gene are KGHSH and LQKENI. The CDR3 totals 15 residues. The junction had 10 bases not matched to a gene; V was cut back by 6 bases and J by 7 bases. CDR3 bases: TGTGCCAGCTCCTCAACGGGGACAGGGATCCAGCCCCAGCATTTT. It specifies CASSSTGTGIQPQHF.

This clone was detected a few times. The CDR3 DNA follows: TGCGCCAGCAGCCAAGATCACGGGGACCCGGGGGGCTACACCTTC. This codes for CASSQDHGDPGGYTF. This chain uses TRBV4-1 with TRBJ1-2, with D tentatively TRBD1 (5 bases). Per germline, CDR1 MGHRA and CDR2 YSYEKL. V dropped 0 bases and J dropped 8 bases, with 16 bases sitting between them. The CDR3 is 15 residues long.

The chain carries TRBV10-1 and TRBJ2-7; D remains ambiguous. Germline loops: CDR1 WNHNN, CDR2 SYGVQD (reference sequence). The CDR3 is 12 residues long. V dropped 6 bases and J dropped 2 bases, with 8 bases sitting between them. CDR3 sequence reads: CASSPATYEQYF. The CDR3 region has the DNA TGCGCCAGCAGCCCAGCAACCTACGAGCAGTACTTC.

This rearrangement joins TRBV27 to TRBJ2-7, with D possibly being TRBD2 (6 bases). Germline CDR1 reads MNHEY; CDR2 reads SMNVEV (reference sequence). The CDR3 totals 15 residues. V gave up 2 bases and J gave up 2 bases, with 13 bases separating them. DNA for the CDR3: TGTGCCAGCAGTTTAGTGGGACTTCCTACCTACGAGCAGTACTTC. Translation gives CASSLVGLPTYEQYF.

The chain has TRBV14 and TRBJ2-7, with 13 bases lining up with TRBD2. The junction had 4 bases not matched to a gene; V was cut back by 4 bases and J by 4 bases. Germline V lookup: CDR1 SGHDN, CDR2 FVKESK. The CDR3 extends over 15 amino acids. In DNA, the CDR3 is TGTGCCAGCAGCCCAGGGACTAGCGGGAAGTACGAGCAGTACTTC. Its protein product is CASSPGTSGKYEQYF.

The CDR3 DNA is TGTGCCAGCAGAGACCTGACAGCCGCAACTAATGAAAAACTGTTTTTT. Amino acid sequence: CASRDLTAATNEKLFF. This chain connects TRBV2 to TRBJ1-4; TRBD1 might be the D (5 bases). The V gene lost 6 bases and the J gene lost 0 bases, with 14 bases spanning the gap. The CDR3 sequence is 16 residues long. From germline, CDR1 is SNHLY and CDR2 FYNNEI.

The V and J genes are TRBV6-4 and TRBJ2-2; 10 bases align to TRBD2. The CDR3 is 18 residues long. Germline trimming cut 0 bases from V and 2 bases from J; bases unmatched to any gene: 6. Germline loops: CDR1 MRHNA, CDR2 SNTAGT. The CDR3 is CASSDSGTSAPNTGELFF. The CDR3 DNA reads TGTGCCAGCAGTGACTCAGGGACTAGCGCCCCCAACACCGGGGAGCTGTTTTTT.